The present TCR beta chain was sequenced within a study of T cell responses to AZD1222 COVID-19 vaccine. This clone is a singleton in its sample. The antigen remains unidentified. Study results and limitations: Clonal diversity was possibly underestimated, and the donors were mostly white British, with more females. Reports indicate that nearly half of spike-specific TCRs are directed at unmutated variant regions. The study found Spike-specific TCR breadth and depth rose after two AZD1222 doses.

Pooled samples include second doses given at about 4 or 12 weeks. Only in-frame clones appear in the TCRdb table, and some are missing; sequencing was by immunoSEQ multiplex PCR. The sample includes 95,000 to 100,000 clones, 84% of them seen just once. The receptor comes from an adult who received the AZD1222 COVID-19 vaccine. The input for sequencing was peripheral blood, taken 28 days after the second AZD1222 dose.

CDR3 DNA sequence: TGTGCCATCCCCACAGGGGGGAACACAGATACGCAGTATTTT. Translating it yields CAIPTGGNTDTQYF. The chain uses TRBV7-9 and TRBJ2-3; 8 nucleotides line up with TRBD1. V trimming: 10 bases; J trimming: 2 bases; junction bases outside the gene matches: 8. Germline lookup yields CDR1 SEHNR and CDR2 FQNEAQ (reference sequence). The CDR3 totals 14 residues.